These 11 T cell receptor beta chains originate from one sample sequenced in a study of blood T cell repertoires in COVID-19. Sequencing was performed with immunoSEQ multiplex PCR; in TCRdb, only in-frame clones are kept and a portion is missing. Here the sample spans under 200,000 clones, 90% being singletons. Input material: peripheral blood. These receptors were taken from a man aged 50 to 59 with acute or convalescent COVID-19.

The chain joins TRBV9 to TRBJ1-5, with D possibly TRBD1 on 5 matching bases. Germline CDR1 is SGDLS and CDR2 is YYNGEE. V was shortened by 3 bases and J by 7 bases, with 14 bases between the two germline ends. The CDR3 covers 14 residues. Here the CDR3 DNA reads TGTGCCAGCAGCGAGACGGGCAGGGCGCAGCCCCAGCATTTT. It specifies CASSETGRAQPQHF.

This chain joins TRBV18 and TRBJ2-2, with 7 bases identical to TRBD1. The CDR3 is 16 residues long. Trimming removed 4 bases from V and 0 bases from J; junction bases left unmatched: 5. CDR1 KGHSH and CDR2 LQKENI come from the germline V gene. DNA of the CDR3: TGTGCCAGCTCACAACAGGGGCCCCCGAACACCGGGGAGCTGTTTTTT. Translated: CASSQQGPPNTGELFF.

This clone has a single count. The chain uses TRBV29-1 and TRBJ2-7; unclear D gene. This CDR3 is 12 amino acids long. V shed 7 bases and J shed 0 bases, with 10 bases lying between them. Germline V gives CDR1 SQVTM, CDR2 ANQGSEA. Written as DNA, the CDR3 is TGCAGCGCCGGCCGTAACTCCTACGAGCAGTACTTC. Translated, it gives CSAGRNSYEQYF.

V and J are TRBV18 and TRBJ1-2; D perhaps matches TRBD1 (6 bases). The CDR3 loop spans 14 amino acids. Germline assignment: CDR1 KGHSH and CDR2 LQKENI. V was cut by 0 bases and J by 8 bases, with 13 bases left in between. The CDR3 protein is CASSPPGTRIGYTF. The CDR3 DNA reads TGTGCCAGCTCACCACCGGGGACAAGGATAGGCTACACCTTC. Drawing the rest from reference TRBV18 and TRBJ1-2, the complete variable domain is NAGVMQNPRHLVRRRGQEARLRCSPMKGHSHVYWYRQLPEEGLKFMVYLQKENIIDESGMPKERFSAEFPKEGPSILRIQQVVRGDSAAYFCASSPPGTRIGYTFGSGTRLTVV.

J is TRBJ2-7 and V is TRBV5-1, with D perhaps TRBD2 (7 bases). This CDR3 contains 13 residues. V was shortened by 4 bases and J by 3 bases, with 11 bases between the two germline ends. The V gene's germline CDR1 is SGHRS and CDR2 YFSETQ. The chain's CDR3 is CASSGGGGYEQYF. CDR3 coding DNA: TGCGCCAGCAGCGGGGGAGGGGGCTACGAGCAGTACTTC.

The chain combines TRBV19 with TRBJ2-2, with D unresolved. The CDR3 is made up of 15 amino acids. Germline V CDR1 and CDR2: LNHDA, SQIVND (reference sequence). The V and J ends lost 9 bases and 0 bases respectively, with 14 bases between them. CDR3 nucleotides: TGTGCCAGCCGACGAGGCCCGTCGAACACCGGGGAGCTGTTTTTT. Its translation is CASRRGPSNTGELFF.

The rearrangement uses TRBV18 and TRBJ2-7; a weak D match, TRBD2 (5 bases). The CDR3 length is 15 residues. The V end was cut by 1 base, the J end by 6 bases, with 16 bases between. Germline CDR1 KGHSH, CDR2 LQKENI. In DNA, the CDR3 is TGTGCCAGCTCACCACTTGCGGCTAGCCGGAGCGAGCAGTACTTC. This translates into CASSPLAASRSEQYF.

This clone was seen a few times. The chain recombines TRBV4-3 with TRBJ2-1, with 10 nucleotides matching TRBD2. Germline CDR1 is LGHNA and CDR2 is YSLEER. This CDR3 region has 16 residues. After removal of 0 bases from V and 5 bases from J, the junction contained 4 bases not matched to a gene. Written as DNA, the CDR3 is TGCGCCAGCAGCCAAGAACCAGCGGGGGGGGACAATGAGCAGTTCTTC. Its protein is CASSQEPAGGDNEQFF.

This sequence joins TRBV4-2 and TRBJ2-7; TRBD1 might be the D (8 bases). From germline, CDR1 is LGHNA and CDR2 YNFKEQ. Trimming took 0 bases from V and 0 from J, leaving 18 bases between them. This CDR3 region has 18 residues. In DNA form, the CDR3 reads TGTGCCAGCAGCCAAGACCCCGGGGGGACAGGAATCTCCTACGAGCAGTACTTC. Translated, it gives CASSQDPGGTGISYEQYF.

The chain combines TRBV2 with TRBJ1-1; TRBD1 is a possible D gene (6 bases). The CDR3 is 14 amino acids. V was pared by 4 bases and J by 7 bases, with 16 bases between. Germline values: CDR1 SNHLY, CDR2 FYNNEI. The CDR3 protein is CASSGARGRGEAFF. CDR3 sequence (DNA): TGTGCCAGCAGTGGGGCGAGGGGGAGGGGTGAAGCTTTCTTT.

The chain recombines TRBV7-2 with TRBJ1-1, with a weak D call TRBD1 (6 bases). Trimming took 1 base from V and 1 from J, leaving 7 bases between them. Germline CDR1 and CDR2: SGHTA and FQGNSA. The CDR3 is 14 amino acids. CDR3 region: CASSLVGANTEAFF. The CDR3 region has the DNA TGTGCCAGCAGCTTAGTGGGGGCGAACACTGAAGCTTTCTTT.